Sequencing of this T cell receptor (beta chain) was carried out in a study of shared clonotypes between healthy human individuals. Original processing notes: Filtering was not the same, since immunoSEQ gave junction-only sequences without quality scores. This table comes from immunoSEQ multiplex PCR, and its TCRdb copy is limited to in-frame clones, with some not included. V, J and clone size are taken as reported in that table, and D and trimming were inferred from the DNA itself. The sample lists about 820,000 clones; nearly 95% were seen once. Terminally differentiated effector memory CD45RA+ cells were excluded by CCR7 positive selection of CD45RO-negative cells. The CDR3 has 14 amino acids. V was clipped by 6 bases and J by 2 bases, with 11 bases between them. From germline, CDR1 is MNHNY and CDR2 SVGAGI (reference sequence).

The sample comprised naive CD8+ T cells sorted from blood. The rearrangement uses TRBV6-6 and TRBJ1-5; D gene unclear. The TCR originated in a young man in good health. CDR3 loop: CASRGRDGNQPQHF. The CDR3 DNA reads as TGTGCCAGCAGAGGGCGGGATGGCAATCAGCCCCAGCATTTT.